This T cell receptor (beta chain) was recorded in a study of tumor-infiltrating lymphocytes in primary liver carcinoma. Study as a whole: Tumor lesions were T1-T3 N0M0 and spanned roughly 4.2 to 10 cm.

Co-extraction yielded RNA and DNA from about 20-30 mg of unsorted bulk tissue. Notes on the study in general: Tumors reached a significantly greater top-250-clone fraction than blood did (p = 0.039).

CDR3 size: 12 residues. Germline V lookup: CDR1 SGHAT, CDR2 FQNNGV. V was trimmed by 1 base and J by 15 bases, leaving 13 bases between them. From roughly 0.5 ug total RNA, TCR beta cDNA was generated with a primer in the constant region. Libraries of TCR beta came from three nested multiplex PCR rounds with slightly modified ARM-PCR. In the first two PCR rounds, TRBV1-TRBV30 forward primers were paired with a C-beta reverse primer, and each round lasted nine to ten cycles. From the multiplex PCR reads, TCRdb called clonotypes with MiXCR, one entry per CDR3 protein. This table has 35,000 to 40,000 distinct CDR3 sequences, around 75% appearing once. Note on this clonotype: What it binds is unknown.

The sample consisted of tumor-adjacent normal liver tissue. The gene calls are TRBV11-2 and TRBJ2-1; D uncertain. This TCR came from a man aged 40-49 years with primary liver carcinoma and hepatitis B virus infection. CDR3 in amino acids: CASSLADRSMFF. The CDR3 DNA reads as TGTGCCAGCAGCTTAGCCGATAGGAGCATGTTCTTC.